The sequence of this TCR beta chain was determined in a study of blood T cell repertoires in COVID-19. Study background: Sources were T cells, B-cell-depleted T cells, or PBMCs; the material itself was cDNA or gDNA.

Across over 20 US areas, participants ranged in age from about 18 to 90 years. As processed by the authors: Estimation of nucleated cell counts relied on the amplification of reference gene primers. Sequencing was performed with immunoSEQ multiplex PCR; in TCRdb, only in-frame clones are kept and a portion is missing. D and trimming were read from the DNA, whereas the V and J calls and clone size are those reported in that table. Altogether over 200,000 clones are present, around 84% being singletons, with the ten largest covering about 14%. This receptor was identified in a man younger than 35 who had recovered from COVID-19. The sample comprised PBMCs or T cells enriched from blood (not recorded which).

DNA of the CDR3: TGTGCCAGCACCTCGGGGGGGGTCACTGAAGCTTTCTTT. Its translation is CASTSGGVTEAFF. The chain couples TRBV27 to TRBJ1-1, with D tentatively TRBD1 (5 bases). Trimming pared 7 bases from V and 4 bases from J, leaving 13 bases between. The CDR3 loop spans 13 amino acids. Germline CDR1 MNHEY, CDR2 SMNVEV (reference sequence).